The clone carrying this T cell receptor (beta chain) was detected ten times or more. Its target is unknown. This sample was taken from a study of naive and memory T cell subsets. General study results and limits: A few larger clonotypes appeared in naive repertoires, especially CD8, possibly memory cells re-expressing CD45RA. TCR counts from RNA may reflect activation-linked expression changes. Gini index rose across naive, CM, EM and EMRA in CD4 and CD8.

The CDR3 is made up of 14 amino acids. CDR1 is LGHNA, CDR2 YSLEER, per germline. Trimming pared 6 bases from V and 3 bases from J, leaving 14 bases between. Cells stained for CD3, CD4, CD8, CD45RA, CD27 and viability were sorted into four CD45RA/CD27 subsets. Both TRBC1 and TRBC2 were covered by a beta constant-region primer of two equimolar oligonucleotides. Nested alpha and beta constant-region primers with the SP2 primer drove four PCR rounds on ligated cDNA. A 12-nucleotide UMI and the SP2 primer were added to the cDNA 3' end by oligonucleotide ligation. TCRdb called the UMI-ligation and nested PCR reads again in MiXCR, with one record for every CDR3 protein. The table includes about 150,000 distinct CDR3 sequences, roughly 23% detected once.

This TCR came from a human donor in good health. The specimen sequenced was naive CD4+ T cells from blood. V and J are TRBV4-3 and TRBJ1-1; the D gene is possibly TRBD1 (6 bases). The DNA for the CDR3 is TGCGCCAGCAGTCTGACAGGAGGTTACACTGAAGCTTTCTTT. It codes for CASSLTGGYTEAFF.